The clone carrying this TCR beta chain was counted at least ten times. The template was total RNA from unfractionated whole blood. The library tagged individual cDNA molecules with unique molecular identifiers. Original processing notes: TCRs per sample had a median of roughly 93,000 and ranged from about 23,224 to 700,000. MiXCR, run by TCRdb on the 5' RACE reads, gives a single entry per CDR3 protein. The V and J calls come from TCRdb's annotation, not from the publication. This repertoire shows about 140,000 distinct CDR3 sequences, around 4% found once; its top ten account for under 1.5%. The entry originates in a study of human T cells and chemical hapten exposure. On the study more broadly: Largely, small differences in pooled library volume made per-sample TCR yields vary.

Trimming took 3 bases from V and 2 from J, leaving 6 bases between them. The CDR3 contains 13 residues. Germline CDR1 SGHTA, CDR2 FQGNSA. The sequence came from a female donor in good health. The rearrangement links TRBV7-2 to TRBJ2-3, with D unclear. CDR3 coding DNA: TGTGCCAGCAGCTTGGCCGTCACAGATACGCAGTATTTT. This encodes CASSLAVTDTQYF.